This T cell receptor beta chain was captured in a study of T cell repertoires in breast cancer. Across the whole study: Most of the roughly 20 tumors had ER+/PR+ status. There were nine healthy control donors. The study, taken as a whole, reports: Tumor-involved sentinel nodes shared 7.7% of TCRs with matched tumors, tumor-free nodes 1.5% to 2.5%.

Unpaired genes were suppressed by blocking oligonucleotides during a second nested PCR. TCRdb reprocessed the emulsion pairing reads via MiXCR and lists one record per CDR3 protein. Of tens of thousands of distinct CDR3 sequences listed, under 50% were seen once; the top ten hold less than 70%. Primers covering all TCR V genes were used in emulsion RT-PCR on CD8+ T cells. This CDR3 spans 14 amino acids. Germline lookup yields CDR1 LNHDA and CDR2 SQIVND (reference sequence). Note on this clonotype: Its target is not known. Mismatch with germline at one junction end may stem from a read error.

This receptor was obtained from a pool of human donors with breast cancer or a healthy control (not recorded which). The sample was CD8+ T cells. The V and J genes are TRBV19 and TRBJ1-1; tentative D call: TRBD1 (5 bases). This CDR3 reads CASSTYRDSRRAFF. CDR3 in DNA: TGCGCCAGTAGTACCTACCGGGACTCCCGGAGGGCTTTCTTT.